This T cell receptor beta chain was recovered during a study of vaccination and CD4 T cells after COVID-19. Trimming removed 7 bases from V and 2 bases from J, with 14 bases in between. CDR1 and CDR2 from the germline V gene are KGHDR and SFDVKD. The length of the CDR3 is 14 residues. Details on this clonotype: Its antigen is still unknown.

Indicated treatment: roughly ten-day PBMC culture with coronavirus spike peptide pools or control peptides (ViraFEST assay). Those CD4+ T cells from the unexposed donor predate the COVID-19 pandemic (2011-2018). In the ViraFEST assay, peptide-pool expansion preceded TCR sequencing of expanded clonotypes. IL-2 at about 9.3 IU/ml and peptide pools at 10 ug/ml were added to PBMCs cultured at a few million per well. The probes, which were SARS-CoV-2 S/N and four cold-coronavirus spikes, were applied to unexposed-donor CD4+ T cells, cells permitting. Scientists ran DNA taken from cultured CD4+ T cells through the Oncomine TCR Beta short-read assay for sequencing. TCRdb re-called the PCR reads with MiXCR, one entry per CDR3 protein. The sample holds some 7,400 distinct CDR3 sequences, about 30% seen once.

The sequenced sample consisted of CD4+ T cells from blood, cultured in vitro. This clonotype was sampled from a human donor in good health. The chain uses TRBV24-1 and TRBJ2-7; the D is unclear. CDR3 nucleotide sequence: TGTGCCACCAGCGAAAACTTGTACCCCTACGAGCAGTACTTC. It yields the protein CATSENLYPYEQYF.